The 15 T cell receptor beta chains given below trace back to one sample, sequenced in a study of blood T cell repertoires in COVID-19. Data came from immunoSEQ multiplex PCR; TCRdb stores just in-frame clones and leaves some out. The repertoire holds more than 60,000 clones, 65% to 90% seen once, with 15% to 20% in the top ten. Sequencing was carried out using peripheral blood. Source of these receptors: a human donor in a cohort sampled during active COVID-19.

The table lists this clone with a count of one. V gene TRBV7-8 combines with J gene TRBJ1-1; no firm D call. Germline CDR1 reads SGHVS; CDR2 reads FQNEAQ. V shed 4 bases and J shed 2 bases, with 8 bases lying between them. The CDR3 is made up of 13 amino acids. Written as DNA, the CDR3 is TGTGCCAGCAGCTCTGACATAAACACTGAAGCTTTCTTT. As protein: CASSSDINTEAFF. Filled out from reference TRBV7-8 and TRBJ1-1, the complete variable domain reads GAGVSQSPRYKVAKRGQDVALRCDPISGHVSLFWYQQALGQGPEFLTYFQNEAQLDKSGLPSDRFFAERPEGSVSTLKIQRTQQEDSAVYLCASSSDINTEAFFGQGTRLTVV.

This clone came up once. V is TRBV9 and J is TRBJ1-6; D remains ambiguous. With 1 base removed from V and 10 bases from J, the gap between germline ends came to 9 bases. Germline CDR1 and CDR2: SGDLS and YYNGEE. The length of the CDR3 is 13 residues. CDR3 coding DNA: TGTGCCAGCAGCGTACGAGGAGACTCACCCCTCCACTTT. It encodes CASSVRGDSPLHF.

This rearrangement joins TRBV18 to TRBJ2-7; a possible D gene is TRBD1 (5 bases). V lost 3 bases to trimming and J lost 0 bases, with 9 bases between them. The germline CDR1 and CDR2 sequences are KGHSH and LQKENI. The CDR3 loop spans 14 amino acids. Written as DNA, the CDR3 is TGTGCCAGCTCACCCGACAGTGCCTCCTACGAGCAGTACTTC. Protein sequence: CASSPDSASYEQYF.

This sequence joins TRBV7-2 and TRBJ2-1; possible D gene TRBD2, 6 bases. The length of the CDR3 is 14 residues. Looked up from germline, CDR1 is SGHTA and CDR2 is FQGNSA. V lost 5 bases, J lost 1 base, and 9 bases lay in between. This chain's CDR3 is CASSGGSSYNEQFF. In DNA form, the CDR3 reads TGTGCCAGCAGCGGGGGGTCTTCCTACAATGAGCAGTTCTTC.

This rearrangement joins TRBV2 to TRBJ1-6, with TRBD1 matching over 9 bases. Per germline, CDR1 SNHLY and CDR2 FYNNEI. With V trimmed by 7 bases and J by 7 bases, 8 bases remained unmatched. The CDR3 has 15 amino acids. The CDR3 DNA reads TGTGCCAGCATCCAACAGGGGGCTGGCAATTCACCCCTCCACTTT. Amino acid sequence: CASIQQGAGNSPLHF. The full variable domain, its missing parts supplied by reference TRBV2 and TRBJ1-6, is EPEVTQTPSHQVTQMGQEVILRCVPISNHLYFYWYRQILGQKVEFLVSFYNNEISEKSEIFDDQFSVERPDGSNFTLKIRSTKLEDSAMYFCASIQQGAGNSPLHFGNGTRLTVT.

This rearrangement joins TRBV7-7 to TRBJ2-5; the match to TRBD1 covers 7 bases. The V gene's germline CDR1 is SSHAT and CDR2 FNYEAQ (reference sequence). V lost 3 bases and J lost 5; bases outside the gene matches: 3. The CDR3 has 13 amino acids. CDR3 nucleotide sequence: TGTGCCAGCAGCTTGAGGGGGCGGGAGACCCAGTACTTC. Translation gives CASSLRGRETQYF.

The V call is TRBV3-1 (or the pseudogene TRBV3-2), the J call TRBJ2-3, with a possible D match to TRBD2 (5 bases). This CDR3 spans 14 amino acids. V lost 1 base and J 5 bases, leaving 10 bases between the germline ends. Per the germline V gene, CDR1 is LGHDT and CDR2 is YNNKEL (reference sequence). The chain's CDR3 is CASSQASEGDTQYF. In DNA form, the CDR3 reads TGTGCCAGCAGCCAAGCGTCCGAGGGAGATACGCAGTATTTT.

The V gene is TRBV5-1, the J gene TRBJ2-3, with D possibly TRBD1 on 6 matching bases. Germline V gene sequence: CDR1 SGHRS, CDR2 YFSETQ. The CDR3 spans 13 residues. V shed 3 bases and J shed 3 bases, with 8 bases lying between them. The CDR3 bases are TGCGCCAGCAGCTCACAGGGTACAGATACGCAGTATTTT. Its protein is CASSSQGTDTQYF.

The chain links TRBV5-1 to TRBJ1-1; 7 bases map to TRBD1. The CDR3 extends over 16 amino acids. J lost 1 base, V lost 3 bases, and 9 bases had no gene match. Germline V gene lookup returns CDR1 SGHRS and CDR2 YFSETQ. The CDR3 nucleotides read TGCGCCAGCAGCTCAAGACAGGGTACCCCGAACACTGAAGCTTTCTTT. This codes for CASSSRQGTPNTEAFF.

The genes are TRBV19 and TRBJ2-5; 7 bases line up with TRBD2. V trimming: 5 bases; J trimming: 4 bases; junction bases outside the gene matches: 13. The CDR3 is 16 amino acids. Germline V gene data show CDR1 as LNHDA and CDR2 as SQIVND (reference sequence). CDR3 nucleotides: TGTGCCAGTAGTTCAGTCGGGGACTACCTTTTAGAGACCCAGTACTTC. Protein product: CASSSVGDYLLETQYF.

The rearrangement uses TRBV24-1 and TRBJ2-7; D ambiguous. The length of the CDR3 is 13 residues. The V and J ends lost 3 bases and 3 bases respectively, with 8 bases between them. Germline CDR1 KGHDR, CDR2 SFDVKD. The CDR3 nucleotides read TGTGCCACCAGTGATGCTCTTAGCTACGAGCAGTACTTC. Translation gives CATSDALSYEQYF.

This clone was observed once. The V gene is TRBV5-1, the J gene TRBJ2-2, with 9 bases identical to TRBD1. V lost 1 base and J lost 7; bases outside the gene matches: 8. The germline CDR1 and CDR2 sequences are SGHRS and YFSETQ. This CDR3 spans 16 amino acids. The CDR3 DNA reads TGCGCCAGCAGCTTGCAACAGGGGGCGAGTGGCGGGGAGCTGTTTTTT. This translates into CASSLQQGASGGELFF.

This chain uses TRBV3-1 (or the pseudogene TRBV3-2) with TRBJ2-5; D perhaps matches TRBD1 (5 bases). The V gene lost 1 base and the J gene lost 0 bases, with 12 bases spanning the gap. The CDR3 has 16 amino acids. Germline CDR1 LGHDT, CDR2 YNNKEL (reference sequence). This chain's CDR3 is CASSQGYGADQETQYF. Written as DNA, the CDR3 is TGTGCCAGCAGCCAAGGGTATGGGGCTGACCAAGAGACCCAGTACTTC.

In DNA, the CDR3 is TGTGCCAGCAGCTTAGCGAGCGGAAATGAAAAACTGTTTTTT. Translated: CASSLASGNEKLFF. J is TRBJ1-4 and V is TRBV7-9; unclear D gene. The CDR3 contains 14 residues. Between the trimmed V and J ends, which lost 0 bases and 5 bases, there was a span of 7 bases. CDR1 and CDR2 (germline): SEHNR, FQNEAQ (reference sequence).

DNA of the CDR3: TGTGCCAGCAGCTTCGGGCGGGGGGGCCGCAATGAGCAGTTCTTC. Its translation is CASSFGRGGRNEQFF. V usage is TRBV5-4 and J usage is TRBJ2-1; 9 bases map to TRBD2. This CDR3 has 15 residues. V was pared by 2 bases and J by 6 bases, with 6 bases of the junction left unmatched. Germline V gives CDR1 SGHNT, CDR2 YYREEE (reference sequence).